This T cell receptor (beta chain) was obtained from a study of regulatory and conventional T cells in RAG deficiency. Blood CD4+ CD25-low CD127-high conventional T cells supplied the genomic DNA template. This clone was recorded only once. CDR1 MNHGY and CDR2 SAAAGT come from the germline V gene. The ends were cut back, 2 bases at V and 1 base at J, with 11 bases in the middle. The length of the CDR3 is 15 residues. Repertoires were generated with immunoSEQ multiplex PCR, while TCRdb's copy carries only in-frame clones and drops some. The profile shows more than 35,000 clones, more than 80% of them singletons. A further study also used this sample, focusing on regulatory T cells. From that paper: Primers: 52 TRBV forward and 13 TRBJ reverse.

The sequenced sample was CD4+ effector T cells sorted from blood. The chain employs TRBV6-8 and TRBJ1-1; D is unclear. The receptor's source is a human donor in good health. CDR3 residues: CASSYPRRANTEAFF. CDR3 DNA: TGTGCCAGCAGTTACCCCCGACGAGCGAACACTGAAGCTTTCTTT.